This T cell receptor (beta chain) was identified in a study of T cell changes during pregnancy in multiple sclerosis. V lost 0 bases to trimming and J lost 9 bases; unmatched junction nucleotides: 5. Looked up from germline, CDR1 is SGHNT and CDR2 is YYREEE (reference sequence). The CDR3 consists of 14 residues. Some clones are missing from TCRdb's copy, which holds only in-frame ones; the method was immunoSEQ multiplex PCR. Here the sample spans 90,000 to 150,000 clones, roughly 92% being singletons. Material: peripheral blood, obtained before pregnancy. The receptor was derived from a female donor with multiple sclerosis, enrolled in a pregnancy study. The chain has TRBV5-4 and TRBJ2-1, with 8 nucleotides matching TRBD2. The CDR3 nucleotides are TGTGCCAGCAGCTTGGTAGTAGCGGGGACTGAGCAGTTCTTC. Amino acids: CASSLVVAGTEQFF.